This entry lists 20 T cell receptor beta chains sequenced from one sample in a study of T cells in localized non-small cell lung cancer. Some clones are missing from TCRdb's copy, which holds only in-frame ones; the method was immunoSEQ multiplex PCR. This table has 100,000 to 150,000 clones, 80% to 90% appearing once. The input for sequencing was peripheral blood, taken before any cancer treatment. The source is a female donor of 60 years or more with stage I lung adenocarcinoma.

This chain joins TRBV4-1 and TRBJ2-1; TRBD2 matches at 11 bases. The V and J ends lost 0 bases and 6 bases, in that order; junction bases with no gene match: 4. The germline CDR1 and CDR2 sequences are MGHRA and YSYEKL. This CDR3 is 16 amino acids long. CDR3 sequence reads: CASSQEGLAVGNEQFF. The CDR3 DNA reads TGCGCCAGCAGCCAAGAGGGACTAGCGGTCGGCAATGAGCAGTTCTTC.

The rearrangement links TRBV2 to TRBJ2-1; maybe TRBD2 (6 bases). The germline V and J ends were trimmed by 7 bases and 5 bases, with 15 bases remaining between them. Per the germline V gene, CDR1 is SNHLY and CDR2 is FYNNEI. The CDR3 runs to 14 residues. CDR3 in amino acids: CASTLSSANNEQFF. CDR3 sequence (DNA): TGTGCCAGCACTTTGTCTAGCGCCAACAATGAGCAGTTCTTC.

The chain is built from TRBV28 and TRBJ1-5; D remains unclear. The germline gives CDR1 MDHEN, CDR2 SYDVKM. CDR3 length equals 13 residues. Trimming took 3 bases from V and 1 from J, leaving 4 bases between them. The CDR3 spells CASSFYSNQPQHF. The CDR3 DNA reads as TGTGCCAGCAGTTTCTACAGCAATCAGCCCCAGCATTTT.

This chain joins TRBV27 and TRBJ2-1, with TRBD1 matching over 8 bases. V shed 7 bases, J shed 10 bases, and the junction held 9 bases outside the gene matches. This CDR3 is 13 amino acids long. Germline values: CDR1 MNHEY, CDR2 SMNVEV (reference sequence). In DNA form, the CDR3 reads TGTGCCAGCACCCCCCAGGGGGCAAGGGAGCAGTTCTTC. Translation gives CASTPQGAREQFF.

V gene TRBV5-1 combines with J gene TRBJ2-7; 8 bases are shared with TRBD1. After removal of 3 bases from V and 3 bases from J, the junction contained 5 bases not matched to a gene. This CDR3 comprises 14 residues. Per germline, CDR1 SGHRS and CDR2 YFSETQ. CDR3 DNA sequence: TGCGCCAGCAGCTCCCACGGGACAGGCTACGAGCAGTACTTC. This codes for CASSSHGTGYEQYF.

This clone was detected only a few times. V gene TRBV18 combines with J gene TRBJ1-3, with D possibly being TRBD1 (5 bases). The CDR3 consists of 16 residues. V shed 0 bases and J shed 1 base, with 10 bases lying between them. The germline V gene has CDR1 KGHSH and CDR2 LQKENI. The chain's CDR3 is CASSPPSAGSGNTIYF. The CDR3 DNA reads as TGTGCCAGCTCACCACCGTCGGCAGGGTCTGGAAACACCATATATTTT.

The chain combines TRBV6-5 with TRBJ2-7; tentative D call: TRBD1 (5 bases). Germline lookup yields CDR1 MNHEY and CDR2 SVGAGI. The CDR3 contains 11 residues. V was trimmed by 1 base and J by 12 bases, leaving 10 bases between them. The CDR3 reads CASSYLDTRYF. CDR3 nucleotide sequence: TGTGCCAGCAGTTACTTGGACACCCGGTACTTC.

The chain uses TRBV12-5 and TRBJ2-1, with D possibly matching TRBD2 (5 bases). The CDR3 runs to 12 residues. The V end was cut by 0 bases, the J end by 12 bases, with 9 bases between. The V gene's germline CDR1 is LGHNT and CDR2 FRNRAP. DNA for the CDR3: TGTGCTAGTGGTTTGGTCGGAGGAGGGCAGTTCTTC. It is translated as CASGLVGGGQFF.

This clone came up once. This chain uses TRBV6-1 with TRBJ1-2; D remains unclear. Germline CDR1 and CDR2: MNHNS and SASEGT. V was pared by 7 bases and J by 5 bases, with 17 bases between. The CDR3 sequence is 14 residues long. The DNA of the CDR3 is TGTGCCAGCATGACCCAACAGAGCTCTTATGGCTACACCTTC. Encoded protein: CASMTQQSSYGYTF.

The chain uses TRBV14 and TRBJ1-2; D possibly corresponds to TRBD1 (6 bases). Germline CDR1 is SGHDN and CDR2 is FVKESK. V was shortened by 3 bases and J by 3 bases, with 17 bases between the two germline ends. The CDR3 totals 16 residues. CDR3 region: CASSQLQGRIDYGYTF. Written as DNA, the CDR3 is TGTGCCAGCAGCCAGCTACAGGGAAGGATTGACTATGGCTACACCTTC.

A remark on this clone: Other DNA sequences from this sample encode an identical CDR3 as well. The CDR3 reads CASSYDGRQPQHF. CDR3 nucleotide sequence: TGTGCCAGCAGTTACGACGGGCGTCAGCCCCAGCATTTT. The chain couples TRBV6-5 to TRBJ1-5; no clear D gene. Germline assignment: CDR1 MNHEY and CDR2 SVGAGI. With 2 bases removed from V and 6 bases from J, the gap between germline ends came to 8 bases. The length of the CDR3 is 13 residues.

V gene TRBV2 combines with J gene TRBJ1-5, with D possibly matching TRBD1 (5 bases). Trimming shortened V by 5 bases and J by 2 bases, and 10 bases separated the two germline ends. This CDR3 has 14 amino acids. Per the germline V gene, CDR1 is SNHLY and CDR2 is FYNNEI. CDR3 DNA sequence: TGTGCCAGCAGTAGGGGCCGGGGCAATCAGCCCCAGCATTTT. This sequence encodes CASSRGRGNQPQHF.

The chain joins TRBV5-1 to TRBJ2-1; perhaps D is TRBD1 or TRBD2 (5 bases each). CDR1 and CDR2 (germline): SGHRS, YFSETQ. CDR3 size: 14 residues. V was shortened by 7 bases and J by 1 base, with 12 bases between the two germline ends. CDR3 protein: CASGSEGSYNEQFF. For the CDR3, the DNA is TGCGCCAGCGGCTCCGAGGGGTCCTACAATGAGCAGTTCTTC.

The chain combines TRBV6-5 with TRBJ2-5, with 12 bases lining up with TRBD2. The end of the DNA aligns better with TRBJ2-7, so the J call may be wrong. The CDR3 is made up of 14 amino acids. Germline CDR1 is MNHEY and CDR2 is SVGAGI. CDR3 protein: CASSPGLAGYEQYF. The DNA of the CDR3 is TGTGCCAGCAGCCCGGGACTAGCGGGCTACGAGCAGTACTTC.

Written as DNA, the CDR3 is TGTGCCAGCAGTTACGGGGGTTCGGACGGCTACACCTTC. Translating gives CASSYGGSDGYTF. The rearrangement joins TRBV6-5 to TRBJ1-2; TRBD1 is a possible D gene (5 bases). Trimming stripped 2 bases from V and 8 bases from J, with 12 bases between. Germline V CDR1 and CDR2: MNHEY, SVGAGI. The CDR3 runs 13 residues.

This clone has just one count. V usage is TRBV5-1 and J usage is TRBJ2-1; 16 nucleotides line up with TRBD2. J gave up 8 bases and V 3 bases, and 2 bases lay outside the gene matches. The CDR3 length is 15 residues. Germline assignment: CDR1 SGHRS and CDR2 YFSETQ. Written as DNA, the CDR3 is TGCGCCAGCAGCTCGGGACTAGCGGGAGGGGATGAGCAGTTCTTC. Encoded protein: CASSSGLAGGDEQFF.

The chain combines TRBV18 with TRBJ2-6, with 8 bases lining up with TRBD1. The length of the CDR3 is 18 residues. Per germline, CDR1 KGHSH and CDR2 LQKENI. J lost 0 bases, V lost 4 bases, and 8 bases had no gene match. The CDR3 is CASSLSTGEPSGANVLTF. As DNA, the CDR3 is TGTGCCAGCTCACTATCGACAGGGGAACCCTCTGGGGCCAACGTCCTGACTTTC.

The chain links TRBV28 to TRBJ1-5; D not resolved. In germline, CDR1 is MDHEN, CDR2 SYDVKM. The CDR3 totals 14 residues. V lost 3 bases and J 4 bases, leaving 10 bases between the germline ends. The CDR3 loop reads CASSLGSQNQPQHF. The CDR3 coding sequence is TGTGCCAGCAGTTTGGGGTCGCAGAATCAGCCCCAGCATTTT.

CDR3 region: CASSKGGPGLTLAGVSPNTDTQYF. In DNA, the CDR3 is TGTGCCAGCAGCAAAGGAGGACCGGGCTTGACCCTAGCGGGAGTTTCCCCCAACACAGATACGCAGTATTTT. The chain recombines TRBV21-1 with TRBJ2-3; TRBD2 reflects the table's D call only, with no check against the DNA. TRBV21-1 is a pseudogene locus. The CDR3 has 24 residues.

The CDR3 is CASSYLMGAYTF. DNA for the CDR3: TGTGCCAGCAGTTACTTGATGGGGGCCTACACCTTC. The J gene is TRBJ1-2, the V gene TRBV6-5; maybe TRBD1 (6 bases). The CDR3 totals 12 residues. V was clipped by 1 base and J by 10 bases, with 10 bases between them. Germline V lookup: CDR1 MNHEY, CDR2 SVGAGI.